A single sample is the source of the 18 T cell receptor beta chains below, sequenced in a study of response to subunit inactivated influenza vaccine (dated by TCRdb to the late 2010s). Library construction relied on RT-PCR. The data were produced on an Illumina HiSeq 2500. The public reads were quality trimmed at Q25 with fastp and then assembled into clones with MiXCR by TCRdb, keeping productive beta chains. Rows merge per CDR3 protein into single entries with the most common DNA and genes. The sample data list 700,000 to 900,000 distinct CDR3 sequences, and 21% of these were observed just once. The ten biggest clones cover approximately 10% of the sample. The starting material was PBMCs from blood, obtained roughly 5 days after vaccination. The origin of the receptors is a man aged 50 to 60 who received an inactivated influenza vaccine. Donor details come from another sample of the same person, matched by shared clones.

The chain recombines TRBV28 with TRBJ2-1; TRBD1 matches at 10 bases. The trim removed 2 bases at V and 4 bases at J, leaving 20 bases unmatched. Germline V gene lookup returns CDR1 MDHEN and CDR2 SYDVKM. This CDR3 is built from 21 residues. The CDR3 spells CASSLPLDRGRASGLYNEQFF. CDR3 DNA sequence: TGTGCCAGCAGTTTACCCTTGGACAGGGGGAGGGCTAGCGGACTTTACAATGAGCAGTTCTTC.

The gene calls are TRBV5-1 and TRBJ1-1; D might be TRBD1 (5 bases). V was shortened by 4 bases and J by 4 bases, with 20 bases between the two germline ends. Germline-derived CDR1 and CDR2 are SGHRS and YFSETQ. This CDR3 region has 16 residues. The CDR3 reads CASSNPPGKLGTEAFF. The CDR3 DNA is TGCGCCAGCAGCAACCCTCCAGGGAAATTAGGCACTGAAGCTTTCTTT.

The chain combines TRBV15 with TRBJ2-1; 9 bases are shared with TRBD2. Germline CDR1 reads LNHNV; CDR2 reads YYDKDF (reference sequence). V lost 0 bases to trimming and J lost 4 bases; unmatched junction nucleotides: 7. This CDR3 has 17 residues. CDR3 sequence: CATSRDGGLASYNEQFF. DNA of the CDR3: TGTGCCACCAGCAGAGATGGCGGACTAGCGAGTTACAATGAGCAGTTCTTC.

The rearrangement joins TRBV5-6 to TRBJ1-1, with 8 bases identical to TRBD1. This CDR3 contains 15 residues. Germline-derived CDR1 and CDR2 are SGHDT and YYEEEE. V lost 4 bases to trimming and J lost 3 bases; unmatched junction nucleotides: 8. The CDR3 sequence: CASSLRQGRHTEAFF. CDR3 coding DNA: TGTGCCAGCAGCCTAAGACAGGGGAGGCACACTGAAGCTTTCTTT.

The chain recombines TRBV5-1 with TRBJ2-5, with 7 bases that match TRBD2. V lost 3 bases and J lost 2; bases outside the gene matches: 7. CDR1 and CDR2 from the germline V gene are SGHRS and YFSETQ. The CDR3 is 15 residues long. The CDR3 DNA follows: TGCGCCAGCAGCTGGGGAGGGTCGCCGCAAGAGACCCAGTACTTC. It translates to CASSWGGSPQETQYF.

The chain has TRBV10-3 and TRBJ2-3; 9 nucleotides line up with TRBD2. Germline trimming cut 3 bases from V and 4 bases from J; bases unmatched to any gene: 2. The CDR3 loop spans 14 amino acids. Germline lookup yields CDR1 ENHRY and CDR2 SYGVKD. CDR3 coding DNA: TGTGCCATCAGTGACGCGGGAGGGGCAGATACGCAGTATTTT. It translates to CAISDAGGADTQYF.

CDR3 residues: CASSVQSSYEQYF. The CDR3, as DNA: TGTGCCAGCAGTGTACAGAGCTCCTACGAGCAGTACTTC. V is TRBV28 and J is TRBJ2-7; no clear D gene. The CDR3 totals 13 residues. Between the trimmed V and J ends, which lost 5 bases and 0 bases, there was a span of 8 bases. Germline V gene sequence: CDR1 MDHEN, CDR2 SYDVKM.

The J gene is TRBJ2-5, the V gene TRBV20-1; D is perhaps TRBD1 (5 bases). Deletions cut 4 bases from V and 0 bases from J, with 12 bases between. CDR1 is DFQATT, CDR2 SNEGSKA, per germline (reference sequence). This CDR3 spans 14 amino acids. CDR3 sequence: CSANHRTNQETQYF. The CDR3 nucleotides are TGCAGTGCTAATCACCGGACAAACCAAGAGACCCAGTACTTC.

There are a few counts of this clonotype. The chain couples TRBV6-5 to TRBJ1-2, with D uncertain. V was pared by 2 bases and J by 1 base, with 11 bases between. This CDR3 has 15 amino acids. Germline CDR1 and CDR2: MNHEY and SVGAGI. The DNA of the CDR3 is TGTGCCAGCAGTTACAACACGGGCTATAACTATGGCTACACCTTC. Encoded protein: CASSYNTGYNYGYTF.

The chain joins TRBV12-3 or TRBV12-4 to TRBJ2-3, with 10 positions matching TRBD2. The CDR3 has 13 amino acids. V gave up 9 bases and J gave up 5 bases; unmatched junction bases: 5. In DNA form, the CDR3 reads TGTGCCAGTCTAGCGGGAGCGGGAGATACGCAGTATTTT. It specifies CASLAGAGDTQYF.

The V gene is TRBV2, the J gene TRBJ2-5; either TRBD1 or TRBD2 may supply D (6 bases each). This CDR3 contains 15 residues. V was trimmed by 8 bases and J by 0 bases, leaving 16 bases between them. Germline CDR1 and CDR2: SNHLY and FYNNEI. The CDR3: CASVLGGGNQETQYF. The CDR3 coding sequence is TGTGCCAGCGTCTTAGGAGGGGGGAACCAAGAGACCCAGTACTTC.

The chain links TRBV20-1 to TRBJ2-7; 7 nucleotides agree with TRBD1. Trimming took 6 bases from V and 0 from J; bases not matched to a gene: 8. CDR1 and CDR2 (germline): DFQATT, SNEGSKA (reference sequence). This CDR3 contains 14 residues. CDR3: CSAPGQLLSYEQYF. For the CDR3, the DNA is TGCAGTGCCCCGGGACAGCTTCTCTCCTACGAGCAGTACTTC.

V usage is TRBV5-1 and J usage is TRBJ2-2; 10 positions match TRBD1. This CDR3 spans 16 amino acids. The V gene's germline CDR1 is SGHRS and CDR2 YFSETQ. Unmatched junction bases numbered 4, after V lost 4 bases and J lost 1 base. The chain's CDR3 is CASSPRTGGNTGELFF. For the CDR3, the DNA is TGCGCCAGCAGCCCTCGGACAGGGGGGAACACCGGGGAGCTGTTTTTT.

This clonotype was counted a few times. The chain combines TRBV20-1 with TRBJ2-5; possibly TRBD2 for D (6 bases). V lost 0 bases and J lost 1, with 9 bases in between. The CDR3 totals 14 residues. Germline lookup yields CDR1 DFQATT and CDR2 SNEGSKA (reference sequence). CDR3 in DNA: TGCAGTGCTAGAGACCCGGGGGTCCAAGAGACCCAGTACTTC. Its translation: CSARDPGVQETQYF.

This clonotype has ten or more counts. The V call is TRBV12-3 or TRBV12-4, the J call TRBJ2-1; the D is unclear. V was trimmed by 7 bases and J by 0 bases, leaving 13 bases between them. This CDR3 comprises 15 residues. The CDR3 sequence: CASNPHRSSYNEQFF. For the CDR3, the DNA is TGTGCCAGCAACCCACACAGAAGCTCCTACAATGAGCAGTTCTTC.

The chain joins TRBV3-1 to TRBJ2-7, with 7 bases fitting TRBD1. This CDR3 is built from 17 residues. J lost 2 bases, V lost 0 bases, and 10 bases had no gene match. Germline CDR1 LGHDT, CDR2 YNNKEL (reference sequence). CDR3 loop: CASSQDFAGGMAYEQYF. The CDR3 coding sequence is TGTGCCAGCAGCCAAGATTTCGCAGGGGGAATGGCCTACGAGCAGTACTTC.

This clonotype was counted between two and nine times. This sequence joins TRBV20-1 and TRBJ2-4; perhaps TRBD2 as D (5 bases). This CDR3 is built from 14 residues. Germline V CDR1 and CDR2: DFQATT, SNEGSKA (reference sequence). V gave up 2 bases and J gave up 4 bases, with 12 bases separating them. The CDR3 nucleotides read TGCAGTGCTAGACCCCAAGCGGAAAAAAACATTCAGTACTTC. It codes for CSARPQAEKNIQYF.

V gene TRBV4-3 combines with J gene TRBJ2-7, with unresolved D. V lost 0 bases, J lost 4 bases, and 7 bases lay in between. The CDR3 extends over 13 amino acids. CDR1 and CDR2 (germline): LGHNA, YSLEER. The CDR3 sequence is CASSQDIRYEQYF. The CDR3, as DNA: TGCGCCAGCAGCCAAGATATCAGGTACGAGCAGTACTTC.